This passage covers 31 T cell receptor beta chains from one sample sequenced in a study of metastatic and nonmetastatic thyroid tumors. TCRdb re-analyzed the PCR reads using MiXCR. The sample holds almost 85,000 clones, under 15% seen once. Thyroid surgery took place with no prior treatment in any patient. The sample taken for sequencing was tumor tissue. Receptors were obtained from a female donor with papillary thyroid cancer or a benign thyroid nodule (not recorded which). Some clones in this sample may be carry-over from other donors' samples.

Notes on this clone: A much more abundant neighbour one base away suggests this may be a read error. This chain uses TRBV28 with TRBJ1-4, with a possible D match to TRBD1 (6 bases). The CDR3 length is 14 residues. CDR1 MDHEN and CDR2 SYDVKM come from the germline V gene. The CDR3 spells CASRSGATLEKLVF. In DNA form, the CDR3 reads TGTGCCAGCAGGTCAGGGGCCACCCTAGAAAAACTGGTTTTT.

This clone appeared many times. The J gene is TRBJ2-7, the V gene TRBV20-1, with 8 bases aligning to TRBD1. There are 16 residues in the CDR3. Trimming removed 0 bases from V and 6 bases from J; junction bases left unmatched: 13. Germline V lookup: CDR1 DFQATT, CDR2 SNEGSKA (reference sequence). In nucleotides, the CDR3 is TGCAGTGCTAGAGATGCCAGGACAGGGTTAGGAGGCGAGCAGTACTTC. It translates to CSARDARTGLGGEQYF.

In this sample, this clone turned up a few times. The chain has TRBV4-1 and TRBJ1-5; D is unresolved. Trimming pared 3 bases from V and 9 bases from J, leaving 12 bases between. Germline-derived CDR1 and CDR2 are MGHRA and YSYEKL. The CDR3 extends over 13 amino acids. This CDR3 reads CASSQGATLPQHF. In DNA form, the CDR3 reads TGCGCCAGCAGCCAGGGCGCCACCCTGCCCCAGCATTTT.

The sample holds many counts of this clone. CDR3: CASSTAGADNEQFF. The CDR3 DNA reads TGTGCCAGCAGTACAGCGGGAGCGGACAATGAGCAGTTCTTC. The genes are TRBV12-3 or TRBV12-4 and TRBJ2-1, with 8 bases aligning to TRBD2. The CDR3 extends over 14 amino acids. V was pared by 5 bases and J by 5 bases, with 5 bases of the junction left unmatched.

In its sample, this clone was seen many times. The rearrangement uses TRBV5-1 and TRBJ2-5; D is possibly TRBD2 (5 bases). The germline gives CDR1 SGHRS, CDR2 YFSETQ. V lost 3 bases and J 5 bases, leaving 11 bases between the germline ends. This CDR3 is built from 13 residues. Written as DNA, the CDR3 is TGCGCCAGCAGCTCCGGATCGGGGGAGACCCAGTACTTC. Its translation is CASSSGSGETQYF.

CDR3 loop: CASSLGAATEAFF. In DNA, the CDR3 is TGTGCCAGCAGCTTAGGCGCTGCTACTGAAGCTTTCTTT. The chain recombines TRBV13 with TRBJ1-1; D ambiguous. Germline CDR1 reads PRHDT; CDR2 reads FYEKMQ (reference sequence). V gave up 0 bases and J gave up 5 bases, with 7 bases separating them. CDR3 length equals 13 residues.

This clone was seen at least ten times. The CDR3: CSARSDYNEQFF. CDR3 bases: TGCAGTGCTAGATCAGATTACAATGAGCAGTTCTTC. The gene calls are TRBV20-1 and TRBJ2-1; the D is unclear. CDR1 and CDR2 (germline): DFQATT, SNEGSKA (reference sequence). CDR3 size: 12 residues. Trimming removed 2 bases at V and 4 bases at J, with 6 bases between.

Remarks on this clone: A read error may be the cause here, since a much bigger clone is one base away. Other DNA variants within this sample encode the same CDR3. V and J are TRBV2 and TRBJ1-2; possibly TRBD1 for D (5 bases). From germline, CDR1 is SNHLY and CDR2 FYNNEI. The CDR3 has 12 residues. The ends were cut back, 10 bases at V and 4 bases at J, with 13 bases in the middle. DNA for the CDR3: TGTGCCACGGGGCGTCTTAGCTATGGCTACACCTTC. It codes for CATGRLSYGYTF.

This clone has only a few counts. This clone may be a read error of a much larger clone one base away. Because it lacks the conserved phenylalanine or tryptophan at the end, this CDR3 is likely a read error. The rearrangement links TRBV20-1 to TRBJ2-3, with D unclear. Deletions cut 6 bases from V and 8 bases from J, with 12 bases between. The CDR3 runs 11 residues. CDR1 DFQATT and CDR2 SNEGSKA come from the germline V gene (reference sequence). CDR3 DNA sequence: TGCAGTGCCCCCCAAGGCATTACGCAGTATCTT. Protein sequence: CSAPQGITQYL.

About this clone: A much larger clone differs by one base, so this may be a read error. The chain joins TRBV2 to TRBJ2-5, with a tentative D call TRBD2 (5 bases). The CDR3 consists of 13 residues. V shed 5 bases and J shed 5 bases, with 12 bases lying between them. CDR1 and CDR2 (germline): SNHLY, FYNNEI. Here the CDR3 reads CASSHSERETQYF. The CDR3 DNA is TGTGCCAGCAGTCACAGTGAGCGGGAGACCCAGTACTTC. The whole variable domain, filled in from reference TRBV2 and TRBJ2-5, reads EPEVTQTPSHQVTQMGQEVILRCVPISNHLYFYWYRQILGQKVEFLVSFYNNEISEKSEIFDDQFSVERPDGSNFTLKIRSTKLEDSAMYFCASSHSERETQYFGPGTRLLVL.

Concerning this clone itself: A much larger clone differs from this one at a single base, so this may be a read error. This chain joins TRBV7-3 and TRBJ2-4; D is ambiguous. Per the germline V gene, CDR1 is SGHTA and CDR2 is FQGTGA. The CDR3 is 18 residues long. CDR3 bases: TGTGGCAGCAGCCCCGGACGCGTGGGTACCCTGGCCAAAAACATTCAGTACTTC. As protein: CGSSPGRVGTLAKNIQYF.

This clone was seen at least ten times. The V call is TRBV12-3 or TRBV12-4, the J call TRBJ1-1; D uncertain. Trimming left V 6 bases short and J 0 bases short, with 8 bases between. The CDR3 contains 13 residues. The CDR3 is CASRPMVNTEAFF. The CDR3 DNA reads as TGTGCCAGCAGGCCTATGGTGAACACTGAAGCTTTCTTT.

Notes on this clone: A much larger clone differs from this one at a single base, so this may be a read error. Other DNA sequences within the sample encode an identical CDR3. The V call is TRBV10-3, the J call TRBJ2-3; weak D call: TRBD2 (6 bases). This CDR3 spans 16 amino acids. Germline V gene sequence: CDR1 ENHRY, CDR2 SYGVKD. The germline V and J ends were trimmed by 6 bases and 5 bases, with 21 bases remaining between them. CDR3 in DNA: TGTGCCATCAGGCCCACTTCCCTAGCGCTAGGAGATACGCAGTATTTT. Translation: CAIRPTSLALGDTQYF.

The gene calls are TRBV2 and TRBJ2-1; D perhaps matches TRBD2 (6 bases). Trimming removed 6 bases from V and 1 base from J, with 13 bases in between. The CDR3 runs 15 residues. Germline CDR1 is SNHLY and CDR2 is FYNNEI. The CDR3: CASRSSGSSYNEQFF. CDR3 bases: TGTGCCAGCAGGAGTAGCGGTTCGTCCTACAATGAGCAGTTCTTC. The full variable domain, rest sourced from reference TRBV2 and TRBJ2-1, is EPEVTQTPSHQVTQMGQEVILRCVPISNHLYFYWYRQILGQKVEFLVSFYNNEISEKSEIFDDQFSVERPDGSNFTLKIRSTKLEDSAMYFCASRSSGSSYNEQFFGPGTRLTVL.

This clone appeared a few times. The V and J genes are TRBV27 and TRBJ1-1; D call uncertain. The CDR3 extends over 12 amino acids. In germline, CDR1 is MNHEY, CDR2 SMNVEV (reference sequence). CDR3: CASLGLEREAFF. The CDR3 nucleotides read TGTGCTAGTTTAGGTTTAGAGAGGGAAGCTTTCTTT.

Ten or more counts support this clone. CDR3 amino acids: CSARGDRGDTEAFF. Written as DNA, the CDR3 is TGCAGTGCTAGAGGAGACAGGGGGGACACTGAAGCTTTCTTT. The chain carries TRBV20-1 and TRBJ1-1; 9 bases line up with TRBD1. V lost 1 base to trimming and J lost 3 bases; unmatched junction nucleotides: 3. From germline, CDR1 is DFQATT and CDR2 SNEGSKA (reference sequence). This CDR3 has 14 amino acids.

The sample holds many counts of this clone. The chain employs TRBV7-3 and TRBJ2-5; TRBD2 matches 9 bases. The CDR3 length is 15 residues. V trimming: 6 bases; J trimming: 1 base; junction bases outside the gene matches: 6. Per germline, CDR1 SGHTA and CDR2 FQGTGA. The CDR3 here is CASRPSGTVQETQYF. The DNA of the CDR3 is TGTGCCAGCAGACCTAGCGGGACCGTCCAAGAGACCCAGTACTTC.

This clone was seen a few times. The CDR3: CASRAASITPSSYEQYF. The CDR3 bases are TGCGCCAGCAGGGCGGCTAGCATTACGCCTAGCTCCTACGAGCAGTACTTC. The chain uses TRBV10-1 and TRBJ2-7, with D perhaps TRBD2 (5 bases). V gave up 6 bases and J gave up 0 bases, with 21 bases separating them. The germline V gene has CDR1 WNHNN and CDR2 SYGVQD (reference sequence). CDR3 size: 17 residues.

Ten or more counts support this clone. This sequence joins TRBV3-1 and TRBJ2-7; D remains unclear. The V end lost 1 base, the J end lost 5 bases, and 6 bases lay between the germline ends. This CDR3 is 12 amino acids long. Germline V CDR1 and CDR2: LGHDT, YNNKEL (reference sequence). Here the CDR3 reads CASSQVEDEQYF. The CDR3 DNA follows: TGTGCCAGCAGCCAAGTTGAAGACGAGCAGTACTTC.

This clone was found many times. The chain uses TRBV11-2 and TRBJ2-5; TRBD1 might be the D (5 bases). This CDR3 spans 17 amino acids. In germline, CDR1 is SGHAT, CDR2 FQNNGV. Trimming cost V 1 base and J 3 bases, with 18 bases left between them. CDR3: CASSLGSRVGLEETQYF. The CDR3 DNA reads TGTGCCAGCAGCTTAGGATCCAGGGTCGGGTTAGAAGAGACCCAGTACTTC.

This clone turned up a few times. This could be a read error, since a much larger clone is one nucleotide away. The CDR3 DNA reads as TGCAGCGTTGAATCCGGGGGGGCCGAGCAGTACTTC. The encoded protein is CSVESGGAEQYF. The rearrangement uses TRBV29-1 and TRBJ2-7; TRBD2 matches at 8 bases. CDR1 is SQVTM, CDR2 ANQGSEA, per germline. The ends lost 2 bases at V and 6 bases at J; junction bases unmatched: 3. The CDR3 consists of 12 residues.

As regards this clone: Possible read error: a much larger clone is one base away. Because the CDR3 is missing its conserved closing phenylalanine or tryptophan, this is likely a read error. The V gene is TRBV24-1, the J gene TRBJ2-1; the D gene is possibly TRBD1 (6 bases). The germline V gene encodes CDR1 KGHDR and CDR2 SFDVKD. Trimming pared 2 bases from V and 3 bases from J, leaving 13 bases between. CDR3 length equals 16 residues. CDR3 sequence reads: CATSDSVRGNYNEQFC. The CDR3 nucleotides read TGTGCCACCAGTGATTCAGTCAGGGGTAACTACAATGAGCAGTTCTGC.

The chain couples TRBV5-6 to TRBJ1-4, with TRBD1 matching 7 bases. CDR3 length: 18 residues. V lost 4 bases, J lost 8 bases, and 20 bases stayed unmatched. The germline CDR1 and CDR2 sequences are SGHDT and YYEEEE. The CDR3: CASSLMIDRDAAGEKLFF. The CDR3, as DNA: TGTGCCAGCAGCCTGATGATAGACAGGGATGCAGCGGGGGAAAAACTGTTTTTT.

This clone is classed as medium-sized. The rearrangement links TRBV11-2 to TRBJ2-7; 12 bases are a match to TRBD2. The germline V gene has CDR1 SGHAT and CDR2 FQNNGV. V shed 0 bases and J 2 bases; nucleotides not matched to a gene: 8. The CDR3 has 18 residues. This CDR3 is CASSLDRTSGRSAYEQYF. For the CDR3, the DNA is TGTGCCAGCAGCTTAGATAGAACTAGCGGGAGGAGCGCCTACGAGCAGTACTTC.

With regard to this clone: This may stem from a read error, because a much larger clone lies one nucleotide away. The V gene is TRBV27, the J gene TRBJ2-3; no definite D call. In germline, CDR1 is MNHEY, CDR2 SMNVEV (reference sequence). This CDR3 comprises 11 residues. V was cut by 2 bases and J by 7 bases, with 4 bases left in between. CDR3 bases: TGTGCCAGCAGTTTAGTTCATACGCAGTATTTT. It encodes CASSLVHTQYF.

This clone showed up just a few times. V and J are TRBV19 and TRBJ2-2; the D gene could be TRBD1 or TRBD2 (5 bases each). The CDR3 runs 15 residues. Germline V gives CDR1 LNHDA, CDR2 SQIVND (reference sequence). V lost 2 bases, J lost 6 bases, and 13 bases lay in between. CDR3 coding DNA: TGTGCCAGTAGTATACCCTCGTGGGGGTCCGGGGAGCTGTTTTTT. Amino acids: CASSIPSWGSGELFF.

Many counts were recorded for this clone. The V gene is TRBV19, the J gene TRBJ1-3; no clear D. CDR3 length equals 18 residues. V shed 1 base and J shed 0 bases, with 16 bases lying between them. CDR1 LNHDA and CDR2 SQIVND come from the germline V gene (reference sequence). The CDR3 loop reads CASSIVGTWSFSGNTIYF. The CDR3 DNA reads as TGTGCCAGTAGTATAGTAGGTACGTGGAGCTTCTCTGGAAACACCATATATTTT. Filled out from reference TRBV19 and TRBJ1-3, the complete variable domain reads DGGITQSPKYLFRKEGQNVTLSCEQNLNHDAMYWYRQDPGQGLRLIYYSQIVNDFQKGDIAEGYSVSREKKESFPLTVTSAQKNPTAFYLCASSIVGTWSFSGNTIYFGEGSWLTVV.

As to this clone: A much more abundant neighbour one base away suggests this may be a read error. The chain employs TRBV24-1 and TRBJ2-3; TRBD1 might be the D (6 bases). The ends were cut back, 6 bases at V and 4 bases at J, with 13 bases in the middle. Germline CDR1 KGHDR, CDR2 SFDVKD. The CDR3 runs 14 residues. The CDR3: CATSRTGLSDTQYF. In DNA form, the CDR3 reads TGTGCCACCAGTCGTACAGGGCTGTCAGATACGCAGTATTTT.

This clone turned up a few times. V is TRBV5-6 and J is TRBJ2-5, with a weak D call TRBD1 (5 bases). The V gene lost 4 bases and the J gene lost 7 bases, with 17 bases spanning the gap. The germline V gene encodes CDR1 SGHDT and CDR2 YYEEEE. The CDR3 covers 14 residues. The CDR3 protein is CASSAFGREGTQYF. The CDR3 DNA is TGTGCCAGCAGCGCATTTGGCAGGGAAGGGACCCAGTACTTC.

This clone was seen ten or more times. The V call is TRBV20-1, the J call TRBJ1-5; 7 positions agree with TRBD1. V trimming: 4 bases; J trimming: 7 bases; junction bases outside the gene matches: 10. This CDR3 is built from 14 residues. The V gene's germline CDR1 is DFQATT and CDR2 SNEGSKA (reference sequence). The CDR3 DNA reads as TGCAGTGCTAACATCGACAGGGAAGGACAGCCCCAGCATTTT. This gives the protein CSANIDREGQPQHF.

This clone was recorded at least ten times. V usage is TRBV12-3 or TRBV12-4 and J usage is TRBJ2-7; 7 bases agree with TRBD2. The length of the CDR3 is 16 residues. Unmatched junction bases numbered 14, after V lost 3 bases and J lost 6 bases. CDR3 sequence reads: CASSFPSERGPLEQYF. CDR3 in DNA: TGTGCCAGCAGTTTTCCCTCTGAGCGGGGCCCTCTCGAGCAGTACTTC.